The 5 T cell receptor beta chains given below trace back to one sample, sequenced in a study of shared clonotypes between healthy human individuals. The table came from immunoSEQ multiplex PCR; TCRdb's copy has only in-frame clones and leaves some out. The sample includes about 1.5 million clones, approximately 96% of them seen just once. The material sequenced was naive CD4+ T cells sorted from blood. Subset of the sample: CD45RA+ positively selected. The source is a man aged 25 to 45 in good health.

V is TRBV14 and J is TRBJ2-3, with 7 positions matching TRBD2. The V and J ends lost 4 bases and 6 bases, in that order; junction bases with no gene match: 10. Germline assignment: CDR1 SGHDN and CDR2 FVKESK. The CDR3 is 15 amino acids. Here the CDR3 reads CASSLGLTMWDTQYF. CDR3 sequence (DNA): TGTGCCAGCAGCCTGGGACTAACTATGTGGGATACGCAGTATTTT.

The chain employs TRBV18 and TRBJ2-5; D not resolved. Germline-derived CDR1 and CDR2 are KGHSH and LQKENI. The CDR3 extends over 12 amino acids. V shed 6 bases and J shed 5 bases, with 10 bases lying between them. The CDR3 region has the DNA TGTGCCAGCTCCCAGGAATTTGAGACCCAGTACTTC. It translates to CASSQEFETQYF.

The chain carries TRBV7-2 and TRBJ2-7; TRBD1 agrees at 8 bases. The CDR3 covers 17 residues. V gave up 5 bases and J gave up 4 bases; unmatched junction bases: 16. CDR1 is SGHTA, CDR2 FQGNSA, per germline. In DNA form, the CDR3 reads TGTGCCAGCAGCGCCCGGGGTCGGCAGGGGGCAATGTACGAGCAGTACTTC. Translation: CASSARGRQGAMYEQYF. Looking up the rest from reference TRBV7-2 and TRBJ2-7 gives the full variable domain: GAGVSQSPSNKVTEKGKDVELRCDPISGHTALYWYRQSLGQGLEFLIYFQGNSAPDKSGLPSDRFSAERTGGSVSTLTIQRTQQEDSAVYLCASSARGRQGAMYEQYFGPGTRLTVT.

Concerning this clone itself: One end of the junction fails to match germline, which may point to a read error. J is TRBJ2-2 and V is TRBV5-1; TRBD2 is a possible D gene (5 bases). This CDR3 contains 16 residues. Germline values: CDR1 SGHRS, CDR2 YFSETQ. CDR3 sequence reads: CASSREPRSATGELFF. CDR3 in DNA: TGCGCCAGCAGCAGGGAGCCGCGAAGTGCTACCGGAGAGCTGTTTTTT.

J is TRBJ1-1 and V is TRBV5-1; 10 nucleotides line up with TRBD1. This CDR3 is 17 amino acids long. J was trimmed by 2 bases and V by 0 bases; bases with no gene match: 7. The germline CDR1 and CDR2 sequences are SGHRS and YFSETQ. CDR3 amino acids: CASSLVGQGSPNTEAFF. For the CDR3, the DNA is TGCGCCAGCAGCTTGGTGGGACAGGGGAGCCCAAACACTGAAGCTTTCTTT.